The next 8 T cell receptor beta chains were all read from a single sample in a study of cytomegalovirus exposure and HLA in healthy donors. With 60 Vbeta and 13 Jbeta primers, the PCR was carried out. Generated by immunoSEQ multiplex PCR, the TCRdb table keeps only in-frame clones and is missing some. This sample has approximately 170,000 clones, with roughly 70% found just once. The sequenced material came from PBMCs. These receptors all come from a woman aged 40 to 50 in good health and CMV-seropositive.

The chain couples TRBV21-1 to TRBJ1-4; the table names TRBD1, a call not compared with the DNA. TRBV21-1 represents a pseudogene. The CDR3 is made up of 16 amino acids. The CDR3 DNA follows: TGTGCCAGCAGCTCCCCACAGGGGGCACCTAATGAAAAACTGTTTTTT. Its translation: CASSSPQGAPNEKLFF.

In this sample, this clone turned up once. The chain carries TRBV7-2 and TRBJ2-3; weak D call: TRBD2 (6 bases). V lost 2 bases, J lost 7 bases, and 7 bases lay in between. CDR1 and CDR2 (germline): SGHTA, FQGNSA. This CDR3 contains 12 residues. The CDR3 sequence: CASSLSGYTQYF. The CDR3 nucleotides read TGTGCCAGCAGCTTAAGCGGGTATACGCAGTATTTT.

The chain employs TRBV25-1 and TRBJ2-1, with 7 bases matching TRBD1. Germline CDR1 and CDR2: MGHDK and SYGVNS. The V segment lost 4 bases and the J segment 3 bases; nucleotides outside the gene matches: 6. The CDR3 totals 15 residues. CDR3 nucleotides: TGTGCCAGCAGTGGCTGGGACAGTAACTACAATGAGCAGTTCTTC. It translates to CASSGWDSNYNEQFF. Based on the CDR3 plus reference TRBV25-1 and TRBJ2-1, the full variable domain is EADIYQTPRYLVIGTGKKITLECSQTMGHDKMYWYQQDPGMELHLIHYSYGVNSTEKGDLSSESTVSRIRTEHFPLTLESARPSHTSQYLCASSGWDSNYNEQFFGPGTRLTVL.

V usage is TRBV5-1 and J usage is TRBJ1-2; D is perhaps TRBD1 (6 bases). Germline assignment: CDR1 SGHRS and CDR2 YFSETQ. This CDR3 region has 15 residues. Trimming stripped 4 bases from V and 0 bases from J, with 13 bases between. The CDR3 region is CASSNGGAANYGYTF. DNA of the CDR3: TGCGCCAGCAGCAATGGGGGGGCCGCTAACTATGGCTACACCTTC.

The chain recombines TRBV13 with TRBJ1-1, with a possible D match to TRBD1 (5 bases). This CDR3 comprises 17 residues. V was shortened by 0 bases and J by 0 bases, with 14 bases between the two germline ends. Germline V gene sequence: CDR1 PRHDT, CDR2 FYEKMQ (reference sequence). This chain's CDR3 is CASSLGAGYGLNTEAFF. Here the CDR3 DNA reads TGTGCCAGCAGCTTAGGGGCAGGGTACGGGCTGAACACTGAAGCTTTCTTT.

Note on this clone: A junction end diverges from the germline sequence, so it may reflect a read error. This chain uses TRBV28 with TRBJ1-2; no definite D call. From germline, CDR1 is MDHEN and CDR2 SYDVKM. This CDR3 is built from 13 residues. The DNA of the CDR3 is TGTGCCAGCAGTTTACAGGCCGTCCCTGGCTACCCCTTC. Translation: CASSLQAVPGYPF.

The gene calls are TRBV5-6 and TRBJ1-1; TRBD1 matches 7 bases. From germline, CDR1 is SGHDT and CDR2 YYEEEE. V lost 4 bases to trimming and J lost 5 bases; unmatched junction nucleotides: 11. CDR3 length equals 15 residues. The CDR3 region has the DNA TGTGCCAGCAGCCCCGTCACAGGGGAAGATACTGAAGCTTTCTTT. Protein product: CASSPVTGEDTEAFF. The whole variable domain, filled in from reference TRBV5-6 and TRBJ1-1, reads DAGVTQSPTHLIKTRGQQVTLRCSPKSGHDTVSWYQQALGQGPQFIFQYYEEEERQRGNFPDRFSGHQFPNYSSELNVNALLLGDSALYLCASSPVTGEDTEAFFGQGTRLTVV.

This clone was observed a handful of times. This rearrangement joins TRBV2 to TRBJ2-7, with 9 bases fitting TRBD1. After removal of 7 bases from V and 7 bases from J, the junction contained 8 bases not matched to a gene. Germline CDR1 reads SNHLY; CDR2 reads FYNNEI. This CDR3 has 13 amino acids. The CDR3, as DNA: TGTGCCAGCAACCGGGACAGGGTAGAGGAGCAGTACTTC. Residues: CASNRDRVEEQYF.